The following is a T cell receptor (beta chain) sequence with its context. This record belongs to a study of blood T cell repertoires in COVID-19. About the study: Nucleic acid was either cDNA or gDNA, and it came from T cells, B-cell-depleted T cells, or PBMCs.

After removal of 4 bases from V and 5 bases from J, the junction contained 7 bases not matched to a gene. CDR1 and CDR2 from the germline V gene are SGHNT and YYREEE (reference sequence). This CDR3 is 15 amino acids long. The assay was immunoSEQ multiplex PCR, and TCRdb's table has in-frame clones only and misses some. The profile covers about 96,000 clones, with about 90% appearing a single time and 3.5% to 5% taken by the ten largest. Sample: peripheral blood. The chain combines TRBV5-4 with TRBJ2-2; 8 bases align to TRBD1. This sequence originates from a human donor with COVID-19, enrolled during active disease. The donor label of this sample is uncertain. DNA of the CDR3: TGTGCCAGCAGCGCGTACAGGGGGAGTACCGGGGAGCTGTTTTTT. This sequence encodes CASSAYRGSTGELFF.